This is a list of T cell receptor beta chains from one sample in a study of a mutant IDH1 vaccine in newly diagnosed glioma. TCRdb's table, derived via immunoSEQ multiplex PCR, lists solely in-frame clones and lacks some. The sample records roughly 10,000 clones, approximately 88% being singletons. These receptors' targets are unknown. Sequences were derived from PBMCs, sampled from a glioma patient whose treatment included an IDH1 peptide vaccine. All receptors come from a woman aged 40 to 49 with glioma. Some clones in this sample may be carry-over from other donors' samples. CDR3s include the opening cysteine and the closing phenylalanine or tryptophan. A D gene is named only where the DNA matches it firmly. Size values are once, few and many counts, or a class for expanded clones, and some rows have none.

>-|TRBV7-2|TRBJ2-1|-
CASSYGPTTSSYNEQFF
TGTGCCAGCAGCTACGGACCGACGACAAGCTCCTACAATGAGCAGTTCTTC
>-|TRBV6-5|TRBJ2-5|-
CASTQTRRETQYF
TGTGCCAGCACCCAGACGAGGCGAGAGACCCAGTACTTC
>once|TRBV5-6|TRBJ1-1|-
CASSPGFAGTEAFF
TGTGCCAGCAGCCCGGGATTCGCCGGCACTGAAGCTTTCTTT
>-|TRBV25-1|TRBJ1-2|-
CASSDPTGSYGYTF
TGTGCCAGCAGTGATCCCACAGGGAGCTATGGCTACACCTTC
>-|TRBV6-6|TRBJ2-7|TRBD1
CASSPHENRGYYEQYF
TGTGCCAGCAGTCCTCATGAGAACAGGGGTTACTACGAGCAGTACTTC
>few|TRBV14|TRBJ2-7|TRBD2
CASSQGTGTSGSVRRNEQYF
TGTGCCAGCAGCCAAGGAACAGGGACTAGCGGGAGCGTACGGCGAAACGAGCAGTACTTC
>-|TRBV7-9|TRBJ1-2|-
CASSFDDLVGGTNYGYTF
TGTGCCAGCAGCTTCGACGACCTGGTGGGCGGAACTAACTATGGCTACACCTTC
>-|TRBV19|TRBJ2-2|-
CASSGHKGSGELFF
TGTGCCAGTAGCGGACACAAAGGTTCTGGGGAGCTGTTTTTT
>-|TRBV7-8|TRBJ1-3|-
CASSLHRVRNTIYF
TGTGCCAGCAGCTTGCACAGGGTTAGAAACACCATATATTTT
>-|TRBV10-2|TRBJ2-7|TRBD1
CASSQDRSSYEQYF
TGCGCCAGCAGCCAGGACAGGAGCTCCTACGAGCAGTACTTC
>-|TRBV7-9|TRBJ2-7|TRBD2
CASSPPLAGKTYEQYF
TGTGCCAGCAGCCCACCCCTAGCGGGGAAGACCTACGAGCAGTACTTC
>-|TRBV5-1|TRBJ2-3|-
CASSLGGAGTDTQYF
TGCGCCAGCAGCTTGGGGGGGGCTGGCACAGATACGCAGTATTTT
>-|TRBV2|TRBJ2-7|-
CASSAAYEQYF
TGTGCCAGCAGTGCGGCCTACGAGCAGTACTTC
>-|TRBV2|TRBJ2-2|-
CASSDTRTNTGELFF
TGTGCCAGCAGTGACACGCGTACGAACACCGGGGAGCTGTTTTTT
>-|TRBV5-1|TRBJ1-4|-
CASSLLGGAYEKLFF
TGCGCCAGCAGCTTATTAGGGGGGGCGTATGAAAAACTGTTTTTT
>-|TRBV7-9|TRBJ2-5|-
CASSLLDREETQYF
TGTGCCAGCAGCTTACTGGATAGGGAAGAGACCCAGTACTTC
>-|TRBV2|TRBJ1-5|-
CASSEAHKGGNQPQHF
TGTGCCAGCAGTGAAGCGCATAAGGGGGGCAATCAGCCCCAGCATTTT
>-|TRBV28|TRBJ2-5|TRBD2
CASSFYGEGGQETQYF
TGTGCCAGCAGTTTTTACGGGGAGGGTGGGCAAGAGACCCAGTACTTC
>-|TRBV30|TRBJ1-2|-
CAWSLGADYGYTF
TGTGCCTGGAGCTTGGGGGCAGACTATGGCTACACCTTC
>few|TRBV7-9|TRBJ1-1|-
CASSLDMNTEAFF
TGTGCCAGCAGCTTAGATATGAACACTGAAGCTTTCTTT
>few|TRBV5-1|TRBJ2-2|-
CASSLDRATGELFF
TGCGCCAGCAGCTTGGACAGGGCCACCGGGGAGCTGTTTTTT
>-|TRBV18|TRBJ1-2|TRBD1
CASSPPGQGLRGYTF
TGTGCCAGCTCACCACCGGGACAGGGGCTGCGTGGCTACACCTTC
>-|TRBV21-1|TRBJ2-5|-
CASSKDEETQYF
TGTGCCAGCAGCAAAGACGAAGAGACCCAGTACTTC
>-|TRBV9|TRBJ2-1|TRBD1
CASSSRQGTPYNEQFF
TGTGCCAGCAGCTCTAGACAGGGGACCCCCTACAATGAGCAGTTCTTC
>-|TRBV5-6|TRBJ2-1|-
CASSSVAPRGNEQFF
TGTGCCAGCAGCTCGGTAGCTCCTAGGGGGAATGAGCAGTTCTTC
>few|TRBV2|TRBJ1-5|-
CASSEGRNQPQHF
TGTGCCAGCAGTGAAGGCAGAAATCAGCCCCAGCATTTT
>-|TRBV5-1|TRBJ1-5|-
CASSLGDTSNQPQHF
TGCGCCAGCAGCTTGGGGGACACTAGCAATCAGCCCCAGCATTTT
>-|TRBV10-3|TRBJ1-1|-
CAISAGQNTEAFF
TGTGCCATCAGTGCTGGACAGAACACTGAAGCTTTCTTT
>-|TRBV5-1|TRBJ1-2|-
CASSLAEQVYGYTF
TGCGCCAGCAGCTTGGCCGAGCAGGTCTATGGCTACACCTTC
>-|TRBV7-9|TRBJ2-1|TRBD2
CASSLGTSGRDEQFF
TGTGCCAGCAGCTTGGGGACTAGCGGGAGGGATGAGCAGTTCTTC
>-|TRBV5-1|TRBJ1-2|-
CASSLADSSSPNGYTF
TGCGCCAGCAGCTTGGCGGACTCATCGAGCCCTAATGGCTACACCTTC
>-|TRBV6-5|TRBJ2-7|TRBD2
CASSSAPGGSYEQYF
TGTGCCAGCAGTTCCGCCCCGGGGGGTTCCTACGAGCAGTACTTC
>once|TRBV10-3|TRBJ2-7|-
CAIKDQTYEQYF
TGTGCCATCAAGGATCAGACCTACGAGCAGTACTTC
>-|TRBV5-1|TRBJ2-7|TRBD2
CASSLDAGGYEQYF
TGCGCCAGCAGCTTGGACGCGGGAGGGTACGAGCAGTACTTC
>-|TRBV5-4|TRBJ1-1|-
CASSLGVGTEAFF
TGTGCCAGCAGCTTAGGGGTCGGCACTGAAGCTTTCTTT
>-|TRBV19|TRBJ2-7|-
CASSPRGDLYEQYF
TGTGCCAGTAGTCCGCGCGGCGATCTCTACGAGCAGTACTTC
>-|TRBV5-1|TRBJ2-7|-
CASSLFRGGDEQYF
TGCGCCAGCAGCTTGTTCAGGGGGGGAGACGAGCAGTACTTC
>-|TRBV10-3|TRBJ2-1|-
CAISPGDFYNEQFF
TGTGCCATCAGTCCGGGGGACTTTTACAATGAGCAGTTCTTC
>-|TRBV28|TRBJ1-2|TRBD1
CAALARGLYGYTF
TGTGCCGCTTTGGCCAGGGGGCTCTATGGCTACACCTTC
>-|TRBV7-9|TRBJ1-3|-
CASSPLTRFSEDTIYF
TGTGCCAGCAGCCCCCTCACCCGGTTCTCTGAAGACACCATATATTTT
>-|TRBV6-1|TRBJ1-5|-
CASSEAGTVSNQPQHF
TGTGCCAGCAGTGAAGCGGGGACGGTTAGCAATCAGCCCCAGCATTTT
>-|TRBV30|TRBJ2-5|-
CAWSELDRETQYF
TGTGCCTGGAGTGAACTGGATCGAGAGACCCAGTACTTC
>-|TRBV2|TRBJ2-2|TRBD1
CASSGTGLRELFF
TGTGCCAGCAGTGGGACAGGTCTTCGGGAGCTGTTTTTT
>-|TRBV15|TRBJ2-3|-
CATSRAVPPTDTQYF
TGTGCCACCAGCAGAGCGGTTCCCCCCACAGATACGCAGTATTTT
>-|TRBV19|TRBJ1-5|-
CASSIVGGLGQPQHF
TGTGCCAGTAGTATAGTCGGGGGCTTAGGTCAGCCCCAGCATTTT
>-|TRBV27|TRBJ2-2|TRBD1
CASSLRDSVNTGELFF
TGTGCCAGCAGTCTCAGGGACAGCGTGAACACCGGGGAGCTGTTTTTT
>-|TRBV5-4|TRBJ1-1|TRBD1
CASSQTGRNTEAFF
TGTGCCAGCAGCCAGACAGGGCGGAACACTGAAGCTTTCTTT
>-|TRBV7-9|TRBJ2-5|TRBD1
CASSFPGQGIETQYF
TGTGCCAGCAGCTTTCCGGGACAGGGGATCGAGACCCAGTACTTC
>once|TRBV18|TRBJ1-1|TRBD1
CASSPTGDTEAFF
TGTGCCAGCTCACCTACAGGGGACACTGAAGCTTTCTTT
>-|TRBV18|TRBJ1-2|-
CASSPIKGGGYTF
TGTGCCAGCTCACCTATAAAAGGCGGTGGCTACACCTTC
>-|TRBV7-2|TRBJ1-1|-
CASSLLPPEAFF
TGTGCCAGCAGCTTACTCCCTCCTGAAGCTTTCTTT
>-|TRBV7-9|TRBJ2-5|-
CASSQPGTAETQYF
TGTGCCAGCAGCCAACCCGGGACCGCTGAGACCCAGTACTTC
>-|TRBV19|TRBJ2-2|-
CASSIVTRGPNTGELFF
TGTGCCAGTAGTATAGTTACCAGGGGACCAAACACCGGGGAGCTGTTTTTT
>-|TRBV7-9|TRBJ2-1|TRBD2
CASSRSGSGYNEQFF
TGTGCCAGCAGCCGAAGCGGGAGTGGGTACAATGAGCAGTTCTTC
>-|TRBV27|TRBJ2-7|TRBD2
CASSPRTSGAYEQYF
TGTGCCAGCAGTCCCCGGACTAGCGGGGCCTACGAGCAGTACTTC
>-|TRBV7-2|TRBJ1-1|-
CASSPRGAYTEAFF
TGTGCCAGCAGCCCACGGGGGGCTTACACTGAAGCTTTCTTT
>once|TRBV2|TRBJ1-6|-
CASSLDWDRRNSPLHF
TGTGCCAGCAGCCTTGATTGGGACCGACGGAATTCACCCCTCCACTTT
>-|TRBV28|TRBJ1-2|-
CASSPWTFSNYGYTF
TGTGCCAGCAGCCCTTGGACATTTTCTAACTATGGCTACACCTTC
>-|TRBV29-1|TRBJ1-4|-
CSAVAPPGEKLFF
TGCAGCGCCGTCGCCCCGCCGGGAGAAAAACTGTTTTTT
>-|TRBV7-6|TRBJ2-7|TRBD1
CASSLVGTGMDEQYF
TGTGCCAGCAGCTTAGTGGGGACAGGGATGGACGAGCAGTACTTC